These 8 T cell receptor beta chains originate from one sample sequenced in a study of shared clonotypes between healthy human individuals. Sequencing was performed with immunoSEQ multiplex PCR; in TCRdb, only in-frame clones are kept and a portion is missing. The sample carries a few million clones, 90% to 95% recorded once. CD45RO-negative cells were positively selected for CCR7, leaving out terminally differentiated effector memory CD45RA+ cells. The sequenced sample consisted of naive CD8+ T cells from PBMCs. The receptors were gathered from a young man in good health. Some clones in this sample may be carry-over from other donors' samples.

This clone was observed a single time. The rearrangement joins TRBV9 to TRBJ1-1, with D perhaps matching TRBD1 (6 bases). The V and J ends lost 2 bases and 0 bases respectively, with 11 bases between them. Per germline, CDR1 SGDLS and CDR2 YYNGEE. The CDR3 length is 15 residues. CDR3 amino acids: CASSVTGAMNTEAFF. Written as DNA, the CDR3 is TGTGCCAGCAGCGTCACGGGGGCCATGAACACTGAAGCTTTCTTT.

This chain uses TRBV2 with TRBJ1-2; 7 nucleotides align to TRBD1. The CDR3 runs 15 residues. The germline V gene has CDR1 SNHLY and CDR2 FYNNEI. The ends lost 2 bases at V and 3 bases at J; junction bases unmatched: 6. The CDR3 coding sequence is TGTGCCAGCAGTGAATGGGGACAGCCGGACTATGGCTACACCTTC. It codes for CASSEWGQPDYGYTF.

V usage is TRBV29-1 and J usage is TRBJ2-7; 10 bases match TRBD1. CDR3 length: 14 amino acids. The V segment lost 1 base and the J segment 7 bases; nucleotides outside the gene matches: 7. Germline lookup yields CDR1 SQVTM and CDR2 ANQGSEA. CDR3 loop: CSVEGRQGASEQYF. CDR3 DNA sequence: TGCAGCGTTGAAGGGAGACAGGGGGCGAGTGAGCAGTACTTC.

The chain combines TRBV7-9 with TRBJ2-7; D is perhaps TRBD1 (6 bases). Per the germline V gene, CDR1 is SEHNR and CDR2 is FQNEAQ (reference sequence). Trimming pared 4 bases from V and 1 base from J, leaving 11 bases between. CDR3 length: 14 amino acids. The CDR3 nucleotides read TGTGCCAGCAGCTCAGGACAGCAGTCCTACGAGCAGTACTTC. Its protein is CASSSGQQSYEQYF.

This clone was detected only once. The chain links TRBV7-8 to TRBJ2-4; 8 bases are a match to TRBD1. V trimming: 5 bases; J trimming: 1 base; junction bases outside the gene matches: 7. This CDR3 is built from 16 residues. Germline V CDR1 and CDR2: SGHVS, FQNEAQ. CDR3 loop: CASSHRQGWAKNIQYF. The DNA of the CDR3 is TGTGCCAGCAGCCACCGACAGGGGTGGGCCAAAAACATTCAGTACTTC.

The V call is TRBV29-1, the J call TRBJ2-1; D not resolved. CDR1 is SQVTM, CDR2 ANQGSEA, per germline. Trimming took 1 base from V and 1 from J, leaving 20 bases between them. The CDR3 has 18 amino acids. The DNA of the CDR3 is TGCAGCGTTGAAGGGGGATGGGTAGGAGCGAGGTCCTACAATGAGCAGTTCTTC. Its translation: CSVEGGWVGARSYNEQFF.

The chain recombines TRBV10-3 with TRBJ2-2, with D tentatively TRBD2 (5 bases). Looked up from germline, CDR1 is ENHRY and CDR2 is SYGVKD. Trimming took 6 bases from V and 2 from J, leaving 10 bases between them. There are 14 residues in the CDR3. CDR3 nucleotides: TGTGCCATCAGGGCGGGCCATAACACCGGGGAGCTGTTTTTT. This encodes CAIRAGHNTGELFF.

A single count supports this clone. The chain links TRBV4-3 to TRBJ2-7; TRBD2 matches 7 bases. The germline CDR1 and CDR2 sequences are LGHNA and YSLEER. V was clipped by 0 bases and J by 2 bases; unmatched bases: 4. The length of the CDR3 is 15 residues. The CDR3 reads CASSQDWEGTYEQYF. In DNA, the CDR3 is TGCGCCAGCAGCCAAGATTGGGAGGGGACCTACGAGCAGTACTTC.